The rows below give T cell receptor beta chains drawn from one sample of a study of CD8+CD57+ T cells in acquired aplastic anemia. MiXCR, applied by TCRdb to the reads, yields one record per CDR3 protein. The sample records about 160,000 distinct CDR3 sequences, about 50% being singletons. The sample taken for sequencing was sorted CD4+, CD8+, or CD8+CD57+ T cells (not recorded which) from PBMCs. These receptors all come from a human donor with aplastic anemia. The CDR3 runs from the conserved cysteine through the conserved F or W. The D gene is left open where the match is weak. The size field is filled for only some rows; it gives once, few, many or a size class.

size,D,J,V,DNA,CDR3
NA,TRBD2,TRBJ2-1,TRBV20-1,TGCAGTGTAGGGACTAGCCACAATGAGCAGTTCTTC,CSVGTSHNEQFF
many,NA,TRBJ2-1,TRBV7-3,TGTGCCAGCAGCTTATATGCTGGGGGGGCCGATGAGCAGTTCTTC,CASSLYAGGADEQFF
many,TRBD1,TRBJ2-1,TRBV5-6,TGTGCCAGCAGCTTGGGACAGGGTAACAATGAGCAGTTCTTC,CASSLGQGNNEQFF
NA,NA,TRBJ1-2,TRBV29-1,TGCAGCGCCGCTTCCCTCCGATCCTTTTACACCTTC,CSAASLRSFYTF
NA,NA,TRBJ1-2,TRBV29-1,TGCAGCGTTTACGCAGTCTATGGCTACACCTTC,CSVYAVYGYTF
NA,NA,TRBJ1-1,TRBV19,TGTGCCAGTAGTATAGGGATTGAAGCTTTCTTT,CASSIGIEAFF
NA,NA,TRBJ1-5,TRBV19,TGTGCCAGTAGCTTAGCCAGGGGTGGCAATCAGCCCCAGCATTTT,CASSLARGGNQPQHF
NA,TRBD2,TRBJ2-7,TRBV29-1,TGCAGCCGTCCGGGAGGGTTACCCTACGAGCAGTACTTC,CSRPGGLPYEQYF
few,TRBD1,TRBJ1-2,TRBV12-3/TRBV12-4,TGTGCCAGCAGTACCCGGGGCAGGGGGCAAGGGGACTATGGCTACACCTTC,CASSTRGRGQGDYGYTF
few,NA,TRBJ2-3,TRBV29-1,TGCAGCGTTGGTGCAGCGGCATCTAGCACAGATACGCAGTATTTT,CSVGAAASSTDTQYF
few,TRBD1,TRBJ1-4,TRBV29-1,TGCAGCGTTTACGGACAGGGGTCTGAAAAACTGTTTTTT,CSVYGQGSEKLFF
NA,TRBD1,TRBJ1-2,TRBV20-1,TGCAGTGCTAGTCAAGACAGGGCGAGAGGCTACACCTTC,CSASQDRARGYTF
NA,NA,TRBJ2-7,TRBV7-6,TGTGCCAGCAGCCTAAACTCAGGAGCCTTCTACGAGCAGTACTTC,CASSLNSGAFYEQYF
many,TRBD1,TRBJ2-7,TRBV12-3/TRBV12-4,TGTGCCAGCAGTTTTAGGCACAGGGGCTACGAGCAGTACTTC,CASSFRHRGYEQYF
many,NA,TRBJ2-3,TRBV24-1,TGTGCCACCAGTGTAAGCCCGGACTACACTAGCACAGATACGCAGTATTTT,CATSVSPDYTSTDTQYF
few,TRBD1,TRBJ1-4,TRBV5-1,TGCGCCAGCATGGTGACAGGGGGCCGTGAAAAACTGTTTTTT,CASMVTGGREKLFF
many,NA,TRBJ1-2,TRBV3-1,TGTGCCAGCAGCCATCCCTATGGCTACACCTTC,CASSHPYGYTF
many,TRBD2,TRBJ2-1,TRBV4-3,TGCGCCAGCAGCCAACAGCTCGGAGTTAGCGGGCACAATGAGCAGTTCTTC,CASSQQLGVSGHNEQFF
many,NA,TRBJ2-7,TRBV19,TGTGCCAGTACCGTAGGGACTTCCGCTATCTACGAGCAGTACTTC,CASTVGTSAIYEQYF
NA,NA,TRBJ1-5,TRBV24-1,TGTGCCACCAGTGATCCCACCCTTCCCCATGGTCAGCCCCAGCATTTT,CATSDPTLPHGQPQHF
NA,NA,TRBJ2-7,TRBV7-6,TGTGCCAGCAGCGCGTACTCCTACGAGCAGTACTTC,CASSAYSYEQYF
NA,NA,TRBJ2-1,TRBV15,TGTGCCACCAGCAGAGAAGAATTTGATGAGCAGTTCTTC,CATSREEFDEQFF